The 29 T cell receptor beta chains presented below share a single source sample, sequenced in a study of spatial heterogeneity in lung cancer. TCRdb re-analysed the 5' RACE reads in MiXCR, keeping a single row per CDR3 protein. The sample yields 39,000 or so distinct CDR3 sequences, 10% to 13% seen once. Time point here: blood at routine non-recurrence follow-up after resection. The specimen comprised PBMCs, sampled at follow-up. These receptors came from a female donor with early-stage non-small cell lung cancer.

This clonotype appeared many times. J is TRBJ1-1 and V is TRBV7-6; unclear D gene. Trimming took off 8 bases at V and 0 bases at J, with 10 bases between the two ends. The germline V gene has CDR1 SGHVS and CDR2 FNYEAQ. The CDR3 contains 13 residues. The CDR3 nucleotides read TGTGCCAGCGGACCTCAGTTGAACACTGAAGCTTTCTTT. As protein: CASGPQLNTEAFF.

This clonotype has ten or more counts. The gene calls are TRBV9 and TRBJ1-1; D may be TRBD1 (5 bases). The germline gives CDR1 SGDLS, CDR2 YYNGEE. Trimming pared 4 bases from V and 0 bases from J, leaving 13 bases between. The CDR3 is 15 residues long. The CDR3, as DNA: TGTGCCAGCAGCCGTTCAGGGATTGTGAACACTGAAGCTTTCTTT. This translates into CASSRSGIVNTEAFF. The whole variable domain, filled in from reference TRBV9 and TRBJ1-1, reads DSGVTQTPKHLITATGQRVTLRCSPRSGDLSVYWYQQSLDQGLQFLIQYYNGEERAKGNILERFSAQQFPDLHSELNLSSLELGDSALYFCASSRSGIVNTEAFFGQGTRLTVV.

The chain has TRBV7-2 and TRBJ2-1, with D tentatively TRBD2 (5 bases). This CDR3 has 11 amino acids. Per the germline V gene, CDR1 is SGHTA and CDR2 is FQGNSA. V lost 7 bases and J 15 bases, leaving 16 bases between the germline ends. The CDR3 DNA is TGTGCCAGCATGCAGGCGGCTGAGGGGTTCTTC. Translated: CASMQAAEGFF.

The table lists this clonotype with many counts. This sequence joins TRBV12-3 or TRBV12-4 and TRBJ2-3; D is undetermined. The CDR3 is 14 residues long. Trimming took 8 bases from V and 4 from J, leaving 16 bases between them. Here the CDR3 reads CASGSGRGPDTQYF. Written as DNA, the CDR3 is TGTGCCAGCGGGTCCGGACGCGGACCAGATACGCAGTATTTT.

The chain links TRBV2 to TRBJ2-7, with D possibly being TRBD1 or TRBD2 (6 bases each). V was trimmed by 3 bases and J by 2 bases, leaving 14 bases between them. The germline V gene encodes CDR1 SNHLY and CDR2 FYNNEI. The CDR3 sequence is 15 residues long. The CDR3 bases are TGTGCCAGCAGTGAGACAGGAGGGACCACCTACGAGCAGTACTTC. It specifies CASSETGGTTYEQYF.

In this sample, this clonotype turned up a few times. The chain carries TRBV20-1 and TRBJ2-1; 10 bases are a match to TRBD2. Germline V CDR1 and CDR2: DFQATT, SNEGSKA (reference sequence). Trimming cost V 0 bases and J 7 bases; bases outside gene matches: 9. The CDR3 has 16 amino acids. The CDR3 region is CSARDNLAGDGNEQFF. The DNA for the CDR3 is TGCAGTGCTAGAGATAACCTAGCGGGGGACGGAAATGAGCAGTTCTTC.

This clonotype was picked up many times. The chain combines TRBV5-1 with TRBJ2-5, with 7 positions matching TRBD1. Germline V gene lookup returns CDR1 SGHRS and CDR2 YFSETQ. Unmatched junction bases numbered 4, after V lost 4 bases and J lost 1 base. There are 14 residues in the CDR3. The CDR3 nucleotides read TGCGCCAGCAGCCCGGGACAGCCCCAAGAGACCCAGTACTTC. Translated: CASSPGQPQETQYF.

This clonotype was seen ten or more times. The chain has TRBV6-2 or TRBV6-3 and TRBJ2-1, with TRBD2 identical over 8 bases. The V and J ends lost 1 base and 6 bases, in that order; junction bases with no gene match: 5. CDR1 and CDR2 from the germline V gene are MNHEY and SVGEGT. This CDR3 region has 15 residues. This CDR3 reads CASSYFAGGSNEQFF. In DNA, the CDR3 is TGTGCCAGCAGTTACTTTGCGGGGGGATCCAATGAGCAGTTCTTC.

This clonotype was seen a handful of times. The CDR3 loop reads CASSLKPNYGYTF. The CDR3 region has the DNA TGTGCCAGCAGCCTCAAACCGAACTATGGCTACACCTTC. The V and J genes are TRBV27 and TRBJ1-2; D is uncertain. The CDR3 has 13 amino acids. With 6 bases removed from V and 2 bases from J, the gap between germline ends came to 10 bases. From germline, CDR1 is MNHEY and CDR2 SMNVEV (reference sequence).

This clonotype was found a few times. The CDR3 protein is CASSRETDTQYF. CDR3 sequence (DNA): TGTGCCAGCTCCAGGGAAACAGATACGCAGTATTTT. The chain uses TRBV2 and TRBJ2-3, with D maybe TRBD1 (5 bases). The CDR3 contains 12 residues. The V gene lost 8 bases and the J gene lost 3 bases, with 9 bases spanning the gap. Germline CDR1 and CDR2: SNHLY and FYNNEI. The full variable domain, rest sourced from reference TRBV2 and TRBJ2-3, is EPEVTQTPSHQVTQMGQEVILRCVPISNHLYFYWYRQILGQKVEFLVSFYNNEISEKSEIFDDQFSVERPDGSNFTLKIRSTKLEDSAMYFCASSRETDTQYFGPGTRLTVL.

This clonotype was observed a few times. The V call is TRBV20-1, the J call TRBJ2-2, with D unclear. The CDR3 runs to 11 residues. Deletions cut 6 bases from V and 5 bases from J, with 7 bases between. Germline values: CDR1 DFQATT, CDR2 SNEGSKA (reference sequence). The CDR3 DNA reads TGCAGTGCGACCGCGACCGGGGAGCTGTTTTTT. It specifies CSATATGELFF.

CDR3 coding DNA: TGTGCCAGCAGCGGGGGCCTGCAAGAGACCCAGTACTTC. It yields the protein CASSGGLQETQYF. The rearrangement uses TRBV7-8 and TRBJ2-5, with D tentatively TRBD1 (6 bases). Germline loops: CDR1 SGHVS, CDR2 FQNEAQ. V dropped 5 bases and J dropped 2 bases, with 9 bases sitting between them. The CDR3 runs to 13 residues.

This clonotype occurred many times. The V and J genes are TRBV2 and TRBJ2-1, with 8 bases lining up with TRBD1. From germline, CDR1 is SNHLY and CDR2 FYNNEI. Losses at the gene ends were 2 bases for V and 14 bases for J; bases not matched to a gene: 5. The CDR3 covers 12 residues. CDR3 nucleotide sequence: TGTGCCAGCAGTGAAAGGGACAGGCGGAAGTTCTTC. Its protein is CASSERDRRKFF.

This chain connects TRBV5-4 to TRBJ2-1, with 8 bases aligning to TRBD2. J was trimmed by 2 bases and V by 3 bases; bases with no gene match: 7. The CDR3 is 16 residues long. The V gene's germline CDR1 is SGHNT and CDR2 YYREEE (reference sequence). CDR3 sequence: CASSSPLAGPYNEQFF. CDR3 DNA: TGTGCCAGCAGCTCCCCTCTAGCGGGCCCCTACAATGAGCAGTTCTTC.

This clonotype came up a few times. The chain uses TRBV5-1 and TRBJ2-7, with TRBD2 as a possible D gene (6 bases). CDR1 and CDR2 (germline): SGHRS, YFSETQ. The CDR3 spans 14 residues. V was shortened by 5 bases and J by 0 bases, with 12 bases between the two germline ends. The CDR3 here is CASSTSRSSYEQYF. The CDR3 DNA reads TGCGCCAGCAGTACTAGCCGGAGCTCCTACGAGCAGTACTTC.

The J gene is TRBJ2-3, the V gene TRBV4-2; 8 bases map to TRBD2. The germline V gene has CDR1 LGHNA and CDR2 YNFKEQ. This CDR3 has 19 amino acids. The V and J ends lost 0 bases and 0 bases, in that order; junction bases with no gene match: 11. The CDR3 sequence is CASSQEGAGETTSTDTQYF. In DNA form, the CDR3 reads TGTGCCAGCAGCCAAGAGGGAGCGGGGGAGACCACTAGCACAGATACGCAGTATTTT.

This clonotype qualifies as medium-sized. This chain joins TRBV3-1 and TRBJ2-3, with D possibly matching TRBD2 (6 bases). Trimming stripped 4 bases from V and 4 bases from J, with 9 bases between. CDR1 and CDR2 from the germline V gene are LGHDT and YNNKEL (reference sequence). The length of the CDR3 is 13 residues. In DNA form, the CDR3 reads TGTGCCAGCAGCCTTAGACTAGCAGATACGCAGTATTTT. It translates to CASSLRLADTQYF.

This clonotype showed up just a few times. The genes are TRBV6-1 and TRBJ2-5; D remains ambiguous. Germline CDR1 reads MNHNS; CDR2 reads SASEGT. V was trimmed by 2 bases and J by 0 bases, leaving 10 bases between them. CDR3 length: 15 amino acids. CDR3 loop: CASSEQETYQETQYF. The DNA for the CDR3 is TGTGCCAGCAGTGAACAGGAGACTTACCAAGAGACCCAGTACTTC.

This clonotype was detected ten times or more. CDR3 amino acids: CASSTDGHGTDTQYF. The CDR3, as DNA: TGTGCCAGTAGTACGGACGGACACGGCACAGATACGCAGTATTTT. The gene calls are TRBV19 and TRBJ2-3, with a weak D call TRBD1 (5 bases). Germline CDR1 reads LNHDA; CDR2 reads SQIVND (reference sequence). Trimming took off 4 bases at V and 1 base at J, with 12 bases between the two ends. This CDR3 comprises 15 residues. Together with reference TRBV19 and TRBJ2-3, the CDR3 gives the full variable domain: DGGITQSPKYLFRKEGQNVTLSCEQNLNHDAMYWYRQDPGQGLRLIYYSQIVNDFQKGDIAEGYSVSREKKESFPLTVTSAQKNPTAFYLCASSTDGHGTDTQYFGPGTRLTVL.

Concerning this clonotype: A much larger clone is a single base away; this may be a read error. Here the CDR3 omits its conserved ending phenylalanine or tryptophan, so a read error is the likely source. The CDR3 DNA is TGTGCCACCCTAAACGGGGGTCGAAACGGTTATGAGCAGTTCCTC. Its translation is CATLNGGRNGYEQFL. V usage is TRBV19 and J usage is TRBJ2-1, with D maybe TRBD2 (6 bases). CDR1 and CDR2 (germline): LNHDA, SQIVND (reference sequence). The CDR3 is made up of 15 amino acids. V lost 10 bases to trimming and J lost 8 bases, with 24 bases between them.

The chain couples TRBV5-1 to TRBJ1-2; D not certain. Trimming removed 5 bases from V and 4 bases from J, with 15 bases in between. In germline, CDR1 is SGHRS, CDR2 YFSETQ. The CDR3 contains 14 residues. CDR3 in DNA: TGCGCCAGCAGTGAGGAGGGAGGAGGCTATGGCTACACCTTC. It codes for CASSEEGGGYGYTF.

The sample holds a few counts of this clonotype. This chain uses TRBV5-1 with TRBJ2-2; the D call may be TRBD1 or TRBD2 (5 bases each). Germline lookup yields CDR1 SGHRS and CDR2 YFSETQ. Trimming stripped 4 bases from V and 1 base from J, with 14 bases between. The CDR3 contains 16 residues. The CDR3 reads CASSDRAGRNTGELFF. For the CDR3, the DNA is TGCGCCAGCAGCGACCGTGCAGGGAGGAACACCGGGGAGCTGTTTTTT.

This clonotype has only a few counts. The chain links TRBV29-1 to TRBJ2-7, with D possibly TRBD1 on 6 matching bases. Trimming took 7 bases from V and 3 from J, leaving 19 bases between them. CDR1 is SQVTM and CDR2 is ANQGSEA in the germline V gene. The CDR3 is made up of 14 amino acids. CDR3 residues: CSGGTPGTSYEQYF. CDR3 nucleotides: TGCAGCGGAGGGACGCCAGGGACAAGCTACGAGCAGTACTTC.

This clonotype was observed at least ten times. CDR3 in amino acids: CASSLEEGVRVTNDGYTF. As DNA, the CDR3 is TGTGCCAGCAGCTTAGAGGAAGGAGTCAGGGTTACTAATGATGGCTACACCTTC. V usage is TRBV13 and J usage is TRBJ1-2; possibly TRBD1 for D (5 bases). The CDR3 consists of 18 residues. The ends were cut back, 1 base at V and 6 bases at J, with 24 bases in the middle. Looked up from germline, CDR1 is PRHDT and CDR2 is FYEKMQ (reference sequence).

This clonotype was observed at least ten times. The chain couples TRBV18 to TRBJ1-1; unclear D gene. Germline CDR1 is KGHSH and CDR2 is LQKENI. V dropped 3 bases and J dropped 0 bases, with 8 bases sitting between them. The CDR3 has 14 residues. The CDR3 coding sequence is TGTGCCAGCTCACCGGACCTTATGAACACTGAAGCTTTCTTT. Protein product: CASSPDLMNTEAFF.

In its sample, this clonotype was seen many times. This chain joins TRBV14 and TRBJ2-5; D possibly matches TRBD1 or TRBD2 (5 bases each). The V gene's germline CDR1 is SGHDN and CDR2 FVKESK. The CDR3 runs 15 residues. Trimming shortened V by 1 base and J by 4 bases, and 13 bases separated the two germline ends. The DNA for the CDR3 is TGTGCCAGCAGCCAAGGGGGGACGAGGAGAGAGACCCAGTACTTC. Residues: CASSQGGTRRETQYF.

The gene calls are TRBV28 and TRBJ2-1; 10 positions agree with TRBD2. Germline V gives CDR1 MDHEN, CDR2 SYDVKM. V shed 5 bases, J shed 9 bases, and the junction held 13 bases outside the gene matches. The CDR3 sequence is 16 residues long. CDR3 region: CASSPILRAGGAEQFF. CDR3 bases: TGTGCCAGCAGTCCCATCCTCCGAGCGGGGGGGGCTGAGCAGTTCTTC.

This clonotype came up many times. This chain joins TRBV29-1 and TRBJ1-4, with D perhaps TRBD1 (6 bases). This CDR3 spans 14 amino acids. V was shortened by 6 bases and J by 0 bases, with 11 bases between the two germline ends. Germline assignment: CDR1 SQVTM and CDR2 ANQGSEA. In DNA form, the CDR3 reads TGCAGCGTCGGGGACACTGCAACTAATGAAAAACTGTTTTTT. Its translation: CSVGDTATNEKLFF.

The sample holds many counts of this clonotype. The chain combines TRBV6-1 with TRBJ1-5; D is uncertain. Per the germline V gene, CDR1 is MNHNS and CDR2 is SASEGT. The V end was cut by 3 bases, the J end by 3 bases, with 6 bases between. The CDR3 length is 13 residues. In DNA, the CDR3 is TGTGCCAGCAGTGAGGGCGTCAATCAGCCCCAGCATTTT. Translated: CASSEGVNQPQHF.